The 32 T cell receptor beta chains presented below share a single source sample, sequenced in a study of lymphopenia after photon versus proton radiotherapy. Sequencing was performed with immunoSEQ multiplex PCR; in TCRdb, only in-frame clones are kept and a portion is missing. The profile covers around 70,000 clones, with about 90% appearing a single time and 2.2% taken by the ten largest. This specimen consisted of peripheral blood, obtained from a patient treated with photon-based radiotherapy. These receptors were obtained from a woman aged 40 to 50 with cholangiocarcinoma.

The V gene is TRBV11-2, the J gene TRBJ1-3; the match to TRBD1 covers 7 bases. The germline CDR1 and CDR2 sequences are SGHAT and FQNNGV. There are 16 residues in the CDR3. Trimming took 1 base from V and 4 from J; bases not matched to a gene: 7. The DNA for the CDR3 is TGTGCCAGCAGCTTAGGGGACAGATGGACAGGAAACACCATATATTTT. This encodes CASSLGDRWTGNTIYF.

The chain is built from TRBV2 and TRBJ2-1, with no clear D. CDR3 length equals 11 residues. Germline V gives CDR1 SNHLY, CDR2 FYNNEI. Trimming shortened V by 5 bases and J by 4 bases, and 3 bases separated the two germline ends. This CDR3 is CASSYYNEQFF. The CDR3 DNA sequence: TGTGCCAGCAGTTATTACAATGAGCAGTTCTTC.

This chain links TRBV4-2 with TRBJ2-6; D gene ambiguous. V lost 3 bases and J lost 0, with 3 bases in between. Germline V gives CDR1 LGHNA, CDR2 YNFKEQ. The CDR3 totals 14 residues. The CDR3 region is CASSHGSGANVLTF. The DNA of the CDR3 is TGTGCCAGCAGCCACGGCTCTGGGGCCAACGTCCTGACTTTC.

The chain links TRBV9 to TRBJ2-3; 9 bases are shared with TRBD2. The junction had 14 bases not matched to a gene; V was cut back by 7 bases and J by 2 bases. CDR3 length: 17 residues. CDR1 is SGDLS and CDR2 is YYNGEE in the germline V gene. In DNA, the CDR3 is TGTGCCAGCTGTGGTGCGGCGGGGGGGCCGAACACAGATACGCAGTATTTT. The encoded protein is CASCGAAGGPNTDTQYF. Combining the CDR3 with reference TRBV9 and TRBJ2-3 gives the whole variable domain DSGVTQTPKHLITATGQRVTLRCSPRSGDLSVYWYQQSLDQGLQFLIQYYNGEERAKGNILERFSAQQFPDLHSELNLSSLELGDSALYFCASCGAAGGPNTDTQYFGPGTRLTVL.

The rearrangement links TRBV19 to TRBJ1-4, with 11 bases fitting TRBD1. Germline CDR1 LNHDA, CDR2 SQIVND (reference sequence). After removal of 3 bases from V and 7 bases from J, the junction contained 10 bases not matched to a gene. This CDR3 contains 17 residues. The CDR3 nucleotides are TGTGCCAGTAGTATGTGGACAGGGGGCGCGGAGAGTGAAAAACTGTTTTTT. Amino acids: CASSMWTGGAESEKLFF.

In this sample, this clone turned up once. The chain couples TRBV2 to TRBJ1-1; a weak D match, TRBD1 (6 bases). The CDR3 loop spans 13 amino acids. Germline V gene sequence: CDR1 SNHLY, CDR2 FYNNEI. V was clipped by 6 bases and J by 1 base, with 9 bases between them. CDR3 nucleotides: TGTGCCAGCAGGGTAGGGGGGAACACTGAAGCTTTCTTT. Translating it yields CASRVGGNTEAFF.

The V and J genes are TRBV5-6 and TRBJ1-4; no clear D gene. This CDR3 is built from 15 residues. V was cut by 1 base and J by 8 bases, with 15 bases left in between. Germline-derived CDR1 and CDR2 are SGHDT and YYEEEE. The CDR3 DNA reads TGTGCCAGCAGCTTGTCTGCGGGTTCGGGGGAAAAACTGTTTTTT. This codes for CASSLSAGSGEKLFF.

The V and J genes are TRBV11-1 and TRBJ2-2; D remains unclear. CDR1 SGHAT and CDR2 FQDESV come from the germline V gene (reference sequence). Trimming removed 5 bases from V and 0 bases from J, with 16 bases in between. The CDR3 length is 17 residues. The chain's CDR3 is CASSIDHFAANTGELFF. In DNA, the CDR3 is TGTGCCAGCAGCATAGACCATTTCGCCGCGAACACCGGGGAGCTGTTTTTT.

Here the CDR3 reads CASSAGRATYEQYF. The CDR3 DNA reads TGTGCCAGCAGTGCGGGCAGGGCGACCTACGAGCAGTACTTC. The V call is TRBV9, the J call TRBJ2-7; D tentatively fits TRBD1 or TRBD2 (5 bases each). The V end lost 5 bases, the J end lost 2 bases, and 14 bases lay between the germline ends. The V gene's germline CDR1 is SGDLS and CDR2 YYNGEE. CDR3 length equals 14 residues.

This chain joins TRBV9 and TRBJ2-2; D is uncertain. Germline V lookup: CDR1 SGDLS, CDR2 YYNGEE. CDR3 length: 13 residues. V was shortened by 3 bases and J by 2 bases, with 5 bases between the two germline ends. The CDR3 region has the DNA TGTGCCAGCAGCGGAGCAAACACCGGGGAGCTGTTTTTT. Protein sequence: CASSGANTGELFF.

V usage is TRBV4-3 and J usage is TRBJ2-7; D gene unclear. The CDR3 extends over 14 amino acids. The germline CDR1 and CDR2 sequences are LGHNA and YSLEER. V lost 0 bases, J lost 6 bases, and 12 bases lay in between. CDR3 amino acids: CASSQDGRRSEQYF. Written as DNA, the CDR3 is TGCGCCAGCAGCCAAGATGGTCGGCGCAGCGAGCAGTACTTC.

The rearrangement joins TRBV6-6 to TRBJ1-5; TRBD1 agrees at 7 bases. The germline V gene encodes CDR1 MNHNY and CDR2 SVGAGI (reference sequence). V shed 5 bases, J shed 6 bases, and the junction held 10 bases outside the gene matches. CDR3 length: 15 amino acids. The chain's CDR3 is CASSPRQGGPQPQHF. Written as DNA, the CDR3 is TGTGCCAGCAGTCCCCGCCAGGGGGGTCCTCAGCCCCAGCATTTT.

This chain joins TRBV2 and TRBJ1-4; the D gene is possibly TRBD1 (5 bases). Trimming cost V 11 bases and J 4 bases, with 14 bases left between them. The germline gives CDR1 SNHLY, CDR2 FYNNEI. The CDR3 extends over 13 amino acids. CDR3 residues: CAGRDALNEKLFF. The DNA of the CDR3 is TGTGCCGGAAGGGACGCTCTTAATGAAAAACTGTTTTTT.

The chain combines TRBV30 with TRBJ2-7, with unresolved D. CDR3 length equals 12 residues. Germline values: CDR1 GTSNPN, CDR2 SVGIG (reference sequence). With 1 base removed from V and 2 bases from J, the gap between germline ends came to 6 bases. This chain's CDR3 is CAWSEGPYEQYF. The CDR3 nucleotides read TGTGCCTGGAGTGAGGGCCCCTACGAGCAGTACTTC.

V usage is TRBV4-2 and J usage is TRBJ1-3; maybe TRBD1 (5 bases). The length of the CDR3 is 21 residues. V gave up 4 bases and J gave up 0 bases, with 28 bases separating them. CDR1 and CDR2 (germline): LGHNA, YNFKEQ. The chain's CDR3 is CASSPDSGGRVNGISGNTIYF. CDR3 DNA sequence: TGTGCCAGCAGCCCAGACAGTGGAGGGCGGGTGAATGGGATCTCTGGAAACACCATATATTTT.

This chain connects TRBV7-9 to TRBJ1-1; maybe TRBD1 (5 bases). CDR1 is SEHNR and CDR2 is FQNEAQ in the germline V gene (reference sequence). The length of the CDR3 is 13 residues. Trimming removed 1 base at V and 13 bases at J, with 16 bases between. The CDR3 region is CASSLGITGEGFF. The CDR3 nucleotides read TGTGCCAGCAGCTTAGGAATCACGGGGGAGGGTTTCTTT.

The chain recombines TRBV6-4 with TRBJ2-3, with D uncertain. Trimming left V 0 bases short and J 1 base short, with 8 bases between. The CDR3 runs to 15 residues. CDR1 and CDR2 from the germline V gene are MRHNA and SNTAGT. The CDR3, as DNA: TGTGCCAGCAGTGACTCAGCCCGGGGCACAGATACGCAGTATTTT. Its translation is CASSDSARGTDTQYF.

The V gene is TRBV19, the J gene TRBJ2-1; D not certain. The CDR3 runs to 13 residues. Germline V gene data show CDR1 as LNHDA and CDR2 as SQIVND (reference sequence). V lost 3 bases, J lost 1 base, and 4 bases lay in between. CDR3: CASSISSYNEQFF. The CDR3 coding sequence is TGTGCCAGTAGTATCTCTTCCTACAATGAGCAGTTCTTC.

This chain uses TRBV6-1 with TRBJ2-5, with D unresolved. Germline V lookup: CDR1 MNHNS, CDR2 SASEGT. V was clipped by 3 bases and J by 5 bases, with 10 bases between them. This CDR3 is 13 amino acids long. The CDR3 here is CASSEWGRETQYF. DNA for the CDR3: TGTGCCAGCAGTGAGTGGGGTCGGGAGACCCAGTACTTC.

The V and J genes are TRBV7-8 and TRBJ1-1; D not resolved. This CDR3 is built from 12 residues. Looked up from germline, CDR1 is SGHVS and CDR2 is FQNEAQ. V was pared by 6 bases and J by 0 bases, with 5 bases between. Written as DNA, the CDR3 is TGTGCCAGCAGTTCGATGAACACTGAAGCTTTCTTT. Protein product: CASSSMNTEAFF.

V usage is TRBV4-3 and J usage is TRBJ2-7; 10 bases match TRBD1. In germline, CDR1 is LGHNA, CDR2 YSLEER. The CDR3 has 16 residues. The V gene end was trimmed by 3 bases and the J gene end by 4 bases; junction bases not matched to a gene: 9. CDR3 DNA sequence: TGCGCCAGCAGCCAGGGAGCGACAGGGGGCGCGTACGAGCAGTACTTC. This codes for CASSQGATGGAYEQYF.

V and J are TRBV19 and TRBJ2-7, with 11 bases that match TRBD1. V shed 5 bases and J 6 bases; nucleotides not matched to a gene: 9. This CDR3 comprises 15 residues. Germline V gene sequence: CDR1 LNHDA, CDR2 SQIVND (reference sequence). Written as DNA, the CDR3 is TGTGCCAGTAGTTCTCGGGGGACAGGGGGAAGCGAGCAGTACTTC. This translates into CASSSRGTGGSEQYF.

CDR3 coding DNA: TGCGCCAGCAGCTTGTCGGTGTTGAACACTGAAGCTTTCTTT. Protein sequence: CASSLSVLNTEAFF. The chain joins TRBV5-1 to TRBJ1-1; no definite D call. CDR1 is SGHRS and CDR2 is YFSETQ in the germline V gene. V gave up 1 base and J gave up 0 bases, with 7 bases separating them. The CDR3 is 14 amino acids.

This clone was picked up one time. The chain joins TRBV19 to TRBJ1-2; D is unresolved. V lost 9 bases, J lost 4 bases, and 18 bases lay in between. Germline values: CDR1 LNHDA, CDR2 SQIVND (reference sequence). CDR3 size: 14 residues. In DNA, the CDR3 is TGTGCCAGCTACACTTCACCATCGCCCTATGGCTACACCTTC. As protein: CASYTSPSPYGYTF.

This clone was recorded a few times. This chain connects TRBV7-3 to TRBJ2-1; 9 bases are shared with TRBD2. The V gene end was trimmed by 2 bases and the J gene end by 7 bases; junction bases not matched to a gene: 9. Germline V gene data show CDR1 as SGHTA and CDR2 as FQGTGA. There are 16 residues in the CDR3. CDR3 loop: CASSLWSSGNKNEQFF. The CDR3 nucleotides read TGTGCCAGCAGCTTATGGTCTAGCGGGAATAAGAATGAGCAGTTCTTC.

The rearrangement joins TRBV10-1 to TRBJ2-7; 15 nucleotides align to TRBD2. The germline V gene encodes CDR1 WNHNN and CDR2 SYGVQD (reference sequence). V lost 11 bases and J lost 4; bases outside the gene matches: 0. CDR3 length equals 12 residues. This CDR3 reads CAGLAGGYEQYF. CDR3 sequence (DNA): TGCGCCGGACTAGCGGGAGGGTACGAGCAGTACTTC.

This rearrangement joins TRBV18 to TRBJ1-4, with D possibly matching TRBD1 (5 bases). Trimming shortened V by 6 bases and J by 0 bases, and 11 bases separated the two germline ends. The germline gives CDR1 KGHSH, CDR2 LQKENI. The CDR3 totals 15 residues. The DNA of the CDR3 is TGTGCCAGCTCCCTCCCGACAGCAACTAATGAAAAACTGTTTTTT. Translating it yields CASSLPTATNEKLFF.

The chain carries TRBV20-1 and TRBJ1-1; the D is unclear. The CDR3 runs to 11 residues. CDR1 and CDR2 (germline): DFQATT, SNEGSKA (reference sequence). Trimming left V 3 bases short and J 7 bases short, with 9 bases between. CDR3 sequence: CSASSYSEAFF. The CDR3 DNA is TGCAGTGCTAGTTCTTACAGTGAAGCTTTCTTT.

The V and J genes are TRBV12-2 and TRBJ2-6. TRBV12-2 is described as a pseudogene. CDR3 size: 16 residues. The CDR3 loop reads CASRLAGRSGANVLTF. The CDR3 DNA follows: TGTGCAAGTCGCTTAGCCGGCCGCTCTGGGGCCAACGTCCTGACTTTC.

The gene calls are TRBV5-1 and TRBJ1-1; D gene ambiguous. Germline V gene data show CDR1 as SGHRS and CDR2 as YFSETQ. The CDR3 extends over 15 amino acids. Trimming cost V 5 bases and J 0 bases, with 14 bases left between them. CDR3 DNA: TGCGCCAGCAGACCCGTGAACCCGATGAACACTGAAGCTTTCTTT. Amino acids: CASRPVNPMNTEAFF. The whole variable domain, filled in from reference TRBV5-1 and TRBJ1-1, reads KAGVTQTPRYLIKTRGQQVTLSCSPISGHRSVSWYQQTPGQGLQFLFEYFSETQRNKGNFPGRFSGRQFSNSRSEMNVSTLELGDSALYLCASRPVNPMNTEAFFGQGTRLTVV.

The chain couples TRBV30 to TRBJ1-5, with D perhaps matching TRBD1 (6 bases). CDR3 length equals 14 residues. Germline CDR1 and CDR2: GTSNPN and SVGIG (reference sequence). V was trimmed by 0 bases and J by 1 base, leaving 7 bases between them. The DNA for the CDR3 is TGTGCCTGGAGTGTAGGGGGGAGCAATCAGCCCCAGCATTTT. Translation gives CAWSVGGSNQPQHF.

V is TRBV2 and J is TRBJ2-3, with 7 bases fitting TRBD1. The CDR3 runs 15 residues. CDR1 and CDR2 from the germline V gene are SNHLY and FYNNEI. V was clipped by 1 base and J by 2 bases; unmatched bases: 3. CDR3: CASSEVGTATDTQYF. CDR3 DNA: TGTGCCAGCAGTGAAGTCGGGACAGCCACAGATACGCAGTATTTT. The full variable domain, rest sourced from reference TRBV2 and TRBJ2-3, is EPEVTQTPSHQVTQMGQEVILRCVPISNHLYFYWYRQILGQKVEFLVSFYNNEISEKSEIFDDQFSVERPDGSNFTLKIRSTKLEDSAMYFCASSEVGTATDTQYFGPGTRLTVL.